This TCR beta chain came from a study of identical twins. CDR3 length: 13 residues. V was pared by 3 bases and J by 7 bases, with 11 bases between. The V gene's germline CDR1 is KGHDR and CDR2 SFDVKD. Study-wide findings and caveats: There was more out-of-frame TCR alpha sharing in monozygotic twins than models estimated. Cord blood beta clonotypes that were abundant carried fewer insertions, and memory repertoires showed no such trend.

Turning to this clonotype: Its antigen is still unknown.

TCRdb recomputed calls from the 5' RACE reads with MiXCR, one row per CDR3 protein. The data hold more than 600,000 distinct CDR3 sequences, with 15% to 20% observed a single time. These same data were also listed under a study on T cells expressing NK-cell markers. That report adds: With respect to HCMV, most of the eight sequenced donors were seropositive, and one was seronegative.

V and J are TRBV24-1 and TRBJ1-2; no firm D call. This clonotype was obtained from a young woman in good health. The sequencing sample was made of PBMCs. CDR3 DNA sequence: TGTGCCACCAGTGATCGGTACTCTGCTGGCTACACCTTC. Translated: CATSDRYSAGYTF.